What follows are 4 T cell receptor beta chains derived from one specimen sequenced in a study of OX40 agonist ivuxolimab in advanced cancers. The data were produced by immunoSEQ multiplex PCR, yet TCRdb's version contains in-frame clones alone and is incomplete. This sample has about 69,000 clones, with more than 75% found just once. The material was CD4+ or CD8+ T cells sorted from blood, obtained in a trial of the OX40 agonist ivuxolimab. All receptors come from an adult with an advanced solid tumor such as melanoma, head and neck, liver or kidney cancer.

The V call is TRBV4-3, the J call TRBJ2-7; tentatively, D is TRBD1 (6 bases). The germline CDR1 and CDR2 sequences are LGHNA and YSLEER. The V end was cut by 0 bases, the J end by 6 bases, with 15 bases between. This CDR3 comprises 15 residues. CDR3 amino acids: CASSQDLGQTVEQYF. DNA of the CDR3: TGCGCCAGCAGCCAAGACCTAGGACAGACGGTCGAGCAGTACTTC.

CDR3 amino acids: CASSQAQQGTYEQYF. The CDR3 nucleotides are TGCGCCAGCAGCCAAGCCCAACAGGGTACCTACGAGCAGTACTTC. The chain is built from TRBV4-3 and TRBJ2-7; D perhaps matches TRBD1 (6 bases). Trimming removed 1 base from V and 2 bases from J, with 12 bases in between. The CDR3 is 15 amino acids. Per the germline V gene, CDR1 is LGHNA and CDR2 is YSLEER.

The V and J genes are TRBV25-1 and TRBJ2-5; a weak D match, TRBD1 (6 bases). Trimming pared 6 bases from V and 5 bases from J, leaving 16 bases between. CDR3 size: 14 residues. The germline V gene encodes CDR1 MGHDK and CDR2 SYGVNS. Here the CDR3 reads CASSPGQGLETQYF. CDR3 DNA sequence: TGTGCCAGCAGCCCAGGGCAGGGGCTGGAGACCCAGTACTTC.

The chain employs TRBV6-6 and TRBJ1-5, with 8 nucleotides matching TRBD1. The CDR3 has 14 residues. Germline CDR1 and CDR2: MNHNY and SVGAGI (reference sequence). V was pared by 7 bases and J by 5 bases, with 7 bases of the junction left unmatched. The CDR3 spells CASKAPGGDQPQHF. CDR3 DNA: TGTGCCAGCAAGGCCCCAGGGGGCGATCAGCCCCAGCATTTT.